This TCR beta chain was recorded in a study of T-cell memory formation after mild COVID-19. Study-wide results and caveats: Pre-infection memory showed some responding clones, and this suggested that cross-reactive memory joined. Contracting clones localized mainly to CM and EM when CD4+ and mainly to EMRA when CD8+.

5'RACE primed at constant segments yielded TCR alpha and TCR beta cDNA libraries bearing sample barcodes and UMIs. TCRdb re-derived calls from the 5' RACE reads in MiXCR, one entry per CDR3 protein. Seen here are about 350,000 distinct CDR3 sequences, roughly an eighth observed once, and the top ten hold 20% to 25%. The CDR3 runs to 16 residues. V was trimmed by 0 bases and J by 3 bases, leaving 12 bases between them. Germline values: CDR1 MNHNS, CDR2 SASEGT. To note about this clonotype: Its antigen is unidentified.

The V gene is TRBV6-1, the J gene TRBJ2-4; weak D call: TRBD2 (7 bases). Material for sequencing was PBMCs or a T cell subset sorted from them (not recorded which). This TCR was recovered from a man younger than 35 who had mild COVID-19 (a few samples of this study predate the infection). Cell type and time point are not known. The CDR3: CASSEAARGGKNIQYF. In nucleotides, the CDR3 is TGTGCCAGCAGTGAAGCCGCTAGGGGGGGCAAAAACATTCAGTACTTC.